Shown below are 10 T cell receptor beta chains from a single sample sequenced in a study of CD4 T cells in relation to SARS-CoV-2 and coronaviruses (dated by TCRdb to the early 2020s). Receptors were amplified or captured by the immunoSEQ multiplex PCR assay. What TCRdb holds here is the immuneACCESS table cut down to in-frame rearrangements. Part of the clones is not present; checked against another copy, under half of the missing clones reflect an unresolved V gene, and the others are unexplained. The sample records about 15,000 clones, around four fifths of which are singletons. Of the sample, roughly a sixth is held by the ten largest clones. The antigens of these receptors remain unknown. CD4+ T cells from unexposed donors were collected before the COVID-19 pandemic (2011-2018). After roughly 11 days of culture, CD4+ T cells were isolated with the EasySep CD4+ T cell isolation kit. The sequencing sample was made of CD4+ T cells from PBMCs, cultured in vitro. These receptors all stem from a human donor in good health.

The V and J genes are TRBV19 and TRBJ1-5; D call uncertain. CDR1 is LNHDA and CDR2 is SQIVND in the germline V gene (reference sequence). CDR3 size: 15 residues. Trimming pared 6 bases from V and 3 bases from J, leaving 15 bases between. CDR3 nucleotide sequence: TGTGCCAGTAGCTTCGGGCACCTTCTCAATCAGCCCCAGCATTTT. Encoded protein: CASSFGHLLNQPQHF.

This chain links TRBV2 with TRBJ2-2; possible D gene TRBD2, 5 bases. The germline gives CDR1 SNHLY, CDR2 FYNNEI. Between the trimmed V and J ends, which lost 4 bases and 2 bases, there was a span of 11 bases. This CDR3 is built from 15 residues. The CDR3 nucleotides are TGTGCCAGCAGTGTTGCGGAGGTTAACACCGGGGAGCTGTTTTTT. It specifies CASSVAEVNTGELFF.

The chain employs TRBV18 and TRBJ1-1; D is uncertain. The ends were cut back, 3 bases at V and 0 bases at J, with 11 bases in the middle. The CDR3 totals 15 residues. From germline, CDR1 is KGHSH and CDR2 LQKENI. This CDR3 is CASSPLLGMNTEAFF. CDR3 sequence (DNA): TGTGCCAGCTCACCCCTTTTGGGGATGAACACTGAAGCTTTCTTT.

This clone was detected only a few times. The genes are TRBV7-2 and TRBJ2-7; 8 nucleotides align to TRBD2. CDR1 and CDR2 from the germline V gene are SGHTA and FQGNSA. The V and J ends lost 5 bases and 3 bases, in that order; junction bases with no gene match: 3. There are 13 residues in the CDR3. In DNA, the CDR3 is TGTGCCAGCAGCGTTGCGGGGGGCTACGAGCAGTACTTC. It yields the protein CASSVAGGYEQYF.

This clone was counted between two and nine times. V gene TRBV4-1 combines with J gene TRBJ1-6, with D unresolved. V lost 2 bases to trimming and J lost 7 bases, with 9 bases between them. The CDR3 length is 14 residues. From germline, CDR1 is MGHRA and CDR2 YSYEKL. This CDR3 is CASSQHPFNSPLHF. CDR3 coding DNA: TGCGCCAGCAGCCAACACCCCTTCAATTCACCCCTCCACTTT.

The genes are TRBV19 and TRBJ2-1, with 7 bases that match TRBD2. The CDR3 has 14 amino acids. Trimming cost V 8 bases and J 7 bases; bases outside gene matches: 11. In germline, CDR1 is LNHDA, CDR2 SQIVND (reference sequence). CDR3 residues: CASEGRAFGNEQFF. The CDR3 DNA sequence: TGTGCCAGTGAGGGGAGGGCCTTTGGAAATGAGCAGTTCTTC.

J is TRBJ2-2 and V is TRBV27, with 11 nucleotides matching TRBD2. The junction had 6 bases not matched to a gene; V was cut back by 6 bases and J by 6 bases. Germline assignment: CDR1 MNHEY and CDR2 SMNVEV (reference sequence). This CDR3 is 15 amino acids long. CDR3 DNA: TGTGCCAGCAGATTTAGCGGGAGGGGGTCCGGGGAGCTGTTTTTT. Translation: CASRFSGRGSGELFF.

The chain combines TRBV2 with TRBJ2-2; no definite D call. CDR1 and CDR2 from the germline V gene are SNHLY and FYNNEI. The CDR3 consists of 13 residues. V dropped 6 bases and J dropped 2 bases, with 7 bases sitting between them. In DNA, the CDR3 is TGTGCCAGCAGGACCATAAACACCGGGGAGCTGTTTTTT. It codes for CASRTINTGELFF.

The chain has TRBV30 and TRBJ1-6; D remains ambiguous. V was shortened by 1 base and J by 16 bases, with 11 bases between the two germline ends. This CDR3 comprises 11 residues. Germline lookup yields CDR1 GTSNPN and CDR2 SVGIG (reference sequence). The CDR3 region is CAWSEASRLHF. The CDR3 DNA sequence: TGTGCCTGGAGTGAGGCCAGTCGACTCCACTTT.

The gene calls are TRBV27 and TRBJ1-2; 7 bases are a match to TRBD1. Germline V gives CDR1 MNHEY, CDR2 SMNVEV (reference sequence). With 6 bases clipped from V and 8 bases from J, the junction kept 12 bases outside the gene matches. This CDR3 is 14 amino acids long. The CDR3 here is CASSIRQGVRGYTF. As DNA, the CDR3 is TGTGCCAGCAGCATAAGACAGGGTGTGCGGGGCTACACCTTC.